What follows are 19 T cell receptor beta chains derived from one specimen sequenced in a study of cytomegalovirus exposure and HLA in healthy donors. Primers for the PCR totalled 60 Vbeta and 13 Jbeta. Libraries were prepared by immunoSEQ multiplex PCR; TCRdb keeps only in-frame clonotypes and omits some of them. The table includes about 160,000 clones, 65% to 80% detected once. Sequencing used PBMCs. These receptors came from a man in his forties in good health and CMV-seronegative.

The rearrangement links TRBV30 to TRBJ2-5, with a weak D call TRBD2 (6 bases). There are 15 residues in the CDR3. Germline loops: CDR1 GTSNPN, CDR2 SVGIG (reference sequence). V shed 0 bases and J shed 9 bases, with 20 bases lying between them. The chain's CDR3 is CAWSVYGGTQGAQYF. CDR3 in DNA: TGTGCCTGGAGTGTTTACGGGGGAACCCAAGGGGCCCAGTACTTC.

The chain carries TRBV28 and TRBJ2-5; TRBD2 is a possible D gene (6 bases). CDR3 length: 11 residues. Trimming stripped 6 bases from V and 13 bases from J, with 15 bases between. Germline CDR1 is MDHEN and CDR2 is SYDVKM. For the CDR3, the DNA is TGTGCCAGCAGCTTTCGGGGGAAATGGTACTTC. Its protein product is CASSFRGKWYF.

This clone was observed a handful of times. The J gene is TRBJ1-4, the V gene TRBV27; D possibly corresponds to TRBD1 (5 bases). The CDR3 runs 16 residues. V was clipped by 0 bases and J by 8 bases, with 16 bases between them. Per germline, CDR1 MNHEY and CDR2 SMNVEV (reference sequence). This CDR3 is CASSLSWGDRVEKLFF. The CDR3 nucleotides are TGTGCCAGCAGTTTATCCTGGGGGGACCGAGTAGAAAAACTGTTTTTT.

The chain has TRBV6-5 and TRBJ1-1, with a tentative D call TRBD1 (5 bases). The CDR3 covers 13 residues. In germline, CDR1 is MNHEY, CDR2 SVGAGI. Trimming took 2 bases from V and 9 from J, leaving 13 bases between them. This CDR3 is CASSYGGQGQAFF. CDR3 sequence (DNA): TGTGCCAGCAGTTACGGTGGGCAGGGTCAAGCTTTCTTT.

The chain couples TRBV29-1 to TRBJ1-1; 8 bases agree with TRBD1. Germline V gene data show CDR1 as SQVTM and CDR2 as ANQGSEA. The CDR3 is 10 amino acids. The J segment lost 8 bases and the V segment lost 6 bases, leaving 2 bases of the junction unmatched. CDR3 DNA: TGCAGCGTCCGGACAGGGGAAGCTTTCTTT. Protein sequence: CSVRTGEAFF.

The chain links TRBV19 to TRBJ2-2; 9 bases align to TRBD2. Germline values: CDR1 LNHDA, CDR2 SQIVND (reference sequence). Trimming at V came to 0 bases and at J to 8 bases, leaving 13 bases not matched to a gene. CDR3 size: 18 residues. CDR3 residues: CASSIDPLAGGSLGELFF. As DNA, the CDR3 is TGTGCCAGTAGTATAGATCCGCTCGCGGGAGGGTCTCTTGGGGAGCTGTTTTTT.

In this sample, this clone turned up once. The rearrangement joins TRBV7-2 to TRBJ2-5; TRBD2 matches 8 bases. The junction had 6 bases not matched to a gene; V was cut back by 3 bases and J by 3 bases. The CDR3 consists of 15 residues. Germline loops: CDR1 SGHTA, CDR2 FQGNSA. The DNA of the CDR3 is TGTGCCAGCAGCTTCAGCGGGAGAAGTGAAGAGACCCAGTACTTC. Amino acid sequence: CASSFSGRSEETQYF.

This chain links TRBV28 with TRBJ2-2; D gene ambiguous. The CDR3 extends over 12 amino acids. The V gene's germline CDR1 is MDHEN and CDR2 SYDVKM. Trimming cost V 7 bases and J 6 bases, with 9 bases left between them. CDR3 coding DNA: TGTGCCAGCACCTTATCCTCCGGGGAGCTGTTTTTT. Its translation is CASTLSSGELFF. Filled out from reference TRBV28 and TRBJ2-2, the complete variable domain reads DVKVTQSSRYLVKRTGEKVFLECVQDMDHENMFWYRQDPGLGLRLIYFSYDVKMKEKGDIPEGYSVSREKKERFSLILESASTNQTSMYLCASTLSSGELFFGEGSRLTVL.

The V and J genes are TRBV29-1 and TRBJ2-7; TRBD1 matches 7 bases. From germline, CDR1 is SQVTM and CDR2 ANQGSEA. CDR3 length equals 13 residues. Trimming cost V 4 bases and J 3 bases; bases outside gene matches: 6. DNA of the CDR3: TGCAGCGTTGGACAGGGCGGGCGCTACGAGCAGTACTTC. Its protein product is CSVGQGGRYEQYF.

This chain connects TRBV7-6 to TRBJ2-3; 12 positions match TRBD2. Germline loops: CDR1 SGHVS, CDR2 FNYEAQ. The CDR3 is 16 amino acids. V was pared by 5 bases and J by 4 bases, with 7 bases of the junction left unmatched. The DNA of the CDR3 is TGTGCCAGCAGCCTACTAGCGGGAGGAAGGTCAGATACGCAGTATTTT. This translates into CASSLLAGGRSDTQYF.

This clone appeared once. V and J are TRBV18 and TRBJ2-7; TRBD2 matches at 9 bases. Germline values: CDR1 KGHSH, CDR2 LQKENI. The CDR3 contains 14 residues. With 3 bases clipped from V and 6 bases from J, the junction kept 6 bases outside the gene matches. CDR3 loop: CASSPSGGFGEQYF. Here the CDR3 DNA reads TGTGCCAGCTCACCTAGCGGGGGCTTCGGCGAGCAGTACTTC.

This clone was seen a few times. This chain uses TRBV6-1 with TRBJ2-1; possible D gene TRBD1, 6 bases. Deletions cut 4 bases from V and 2 bases from J, with 12 bases between. This CDR3 has 15 residues. Germline V CDR1 and CDR2: MNHNS, SASEGT. The CDR3 coding sequence is TGTGCCAGCAGTGGAGACAGGCTTCCCTACAATGAGCAGTTCTTC. Translating it yields CASSGDRLPYNEQFF.

The genes are TRBV10-3 and TRBJ2-7, with 7 bases aligning to TRBD2. Germline lookup yields CDR1 ENHRY and CDR2 SYGVKD. V lost 3 bases, J lost 3 bases, and 11 bases stayed unmatched. The CDR3 consists of 16 residues. The CDR3 DNA follows: TGTGCCATCAGTGACCAAAGCGGGAATCCTCGCTACGAGCAGTACTTC. Its translation is CAISDQSGNPRYEQYF.

J is TRBJ2-1 and V is TRBV5-1, with TRBD2 as a possible D gene (6 bases). V shed 3 bases and J shed 2 bases, with 12 bases lying between them. This CDR3 is 15 amino acids long. Germline assignment: CDR1 SGHRS and CDR2 YFSETQ. In nucleotides, the CDR3 is TGCGCCAGCAGCTCGTTGGGGAGGACCTACAATGAGCAGTTCTTC. This sequence encodes CASSSLGRTYNEQFF.

The genes are TRBV4-1 and TRBJ2-1; 9 bases agree with TRBD2. The CDR3 totals 17 residues. The V segment lost 4 bases and the J segment 4 bases; nucleotides outside the gene matches: 11. CDR1 is MGHRA and CDR2 is YSYEKL in the germline V gene. In nucleotides, the CDR3 is TGCGCCAGCAGCCCAAGGGGAATAGCGGGGGCTTACAATGAGCAGTTCTTC. Protein: CASSPRGIAGAYNEQFF.

This chain joins TRBV28 and TRBJ1-1, with 7 nucleotides matching TRBD1. The CDR3 spans 15 residues. Germline assignment: CDR1 MDHEN and CDR2 SYDVKM. V was clipped by 6 bases and J by 0 bases; unmatched bases: 7. The CDR3 loop is CASRKGQTMNTEAFF. The DNA of the CDR3 is TGTGCCAGCAGAAAGGGACAGACAATGAACACTGAAGCTTTCTTT.

This clone was detected only a few times. The chain combines TRBV7-2 with TRBJ2-6; the D is unclear. CDR1 SGHTA and CDR2 FQGNSA come from the germline V gene. The V end was cut by 2 bases, the J end by 2 bases, with 7 bases between. This CDR3 has 15 amino acids. CDR3 protein: CASSLFTPGANVLTF. The CDR3 coding sequence is TGTGCCAGCAGCTTATTCACTCCTGGGGCCAACGTCCTGACTTTC.

Turning to this clone: The junction and the germline gene differ at one end; a read error may be behind it. The CDR3 protein is CSSSLGQGLIF. The CDR3 DNA is TGTTCCAGCAGCCTTGGACAGGGCCTAATCTTC. The rearrangement joins TRBV7-9 to TRBJ2-1, with 8 positions matching TRBD1. The CDR3 sequence is 11 residues long. Per germline, CDR1 SEHNR and CDR2 FQNEAQ (reference sequence).

V usage is TRBV9 and J usage is TRBJ2-3, with D perhaps matching TRBD2 (5 bases). The CDR3 runs 14 residues. V was cut by 4 bases and J by 6 bases, with 15 bases left in between. CDR1 and CDR2 from the germline V gene are SGDLS and YYNGEE. The CDR3 bases are TGTGCCAGCAGCTCCCAGGTGGAGGCGGATACGCAGTATTTT. Its protein is CASSSQVEADTQYF.